One sample yielded the 21 T cell receptor beta chains listed below, sequenced in a study of cytomegalovirus exposure and HLA in healthy donors. The PCR contained 60 Vbeta and 13 Jbeta primers. Only in-frame clones appear in the TCRdb table, and some are missing; sequencing was by immunoSEQ multiplex PCR. The top ten hold roughly 9.2% of the sample, which has over 75,000 clones, around nine tenths seen once. The sample comprised PBMCs. The source is a man between 25 and 39 years old in good health and CMV-seropositive.

This clone appeared many times. The genes are TRBV4-2 and TRBJ2-3, with D possibly being TRBD2 (5 bases). Germline V gene data show CDR1 as LGHNA and CDR2 as YNFKEQ. With 1 base removed from V and 4 bases from J, the gap between germline ends came to 21 bases. CDR3 length: 18 residues. The CDR3 DNA is TGTGCCAGCAGCCAAGCCCCTCAACTAGTGAGTGTTGCAGATACGCAGTATTTT. The encoded protein is CASSQAPQLVSVADTQYF.

The rearrangement joins TRBV7-2 to TRBJ1-2, with 8 positions matching TRBD1. Germline CDR1 SGHTA, CDR2 FQGNSA. The ends lost 7 bases at V and 8 bases at J; junction bases unmatched: 12. This CDR3 has 14 amino acids. In DNA form, the CDR3 reads TGTGCCAGCATCCCCCAGGAGACAGGGGAAGGCTACACCTTC. Protein: CASIPQETGEGYTF.

This clone was counted between two and nine times. This chain uses TRBV10-1 with TRBJ2-3; 7 bases agree with TRBD2. V lost 3 bases, J lost 1 base, and 4 bases stayed unmatched. Germline V CDR1 and CDR2: WNHNN, SYGVQD (reference sequence). The CDR3 spans 15 residues. CDR3 nucleotide sequence: TGCGCCAGCAGTGAAGCGGGATCCCGCACAGATACGCAGTATTTT. Amino acids: CASSEAGSRTDTQYF.

V is TRBV2 and J is TRBJ2-1; D is possibly TRBD2 (6 bases). V lost 9 bases, J lost 5 bases, and 17 bases lay in between. The CDR3 extends over 14 amino acids. Germline CDR1 and CDR2: SNHLY and FYNNEI. In DNA, the CDR3 is TGTGCCAGTAGGGCTCCTAGCGCGAACAATGAGCAGTTCTTC. It encodes CASRAPSANNEQFF. The full variable domain, in which reference TRBV2 and TRBJ2-1 provide the parts outside the CDR3, is EPEVTQTPSHQVTQMGQEVILRCVPISNHLYFYWYRQILGQKVEFLVSFYNNEISEKSEIFDDQFSVERPDGSNFTLKIRSTKLEDSAMYFCASRAPSANNEQFFGPGTRLTVL.

The J gene is TRBJ2-1, the V gene TRBV5-1; possible D gene TRBD1, 5 bases. CDR3 size: 16 residues. Germline CDR1 and CDR2: SGHRS and YFSETQ. The V end lost 3 bases, the J end lost 5 bases, and 18 bases lay between the germline ends. This chain's CDR3 is CASSWSPGIGDNEQFF. The CDR3 DNA reads TGCGCCAGCAGCTGGAGCCCAGGGATTGGCGACAATGAGCAGTTCTTC.

A single count supports this clone. This rearrangement joins TRBV28 to TRBJ1-1, with 8 positions matching TRBD1. In germline, CDR1 is MDHEN, CDR2 SYDVKM. The CDR3 is 14 residues long. V lost 9 bases, J lost 7 bases, and 13 bases stayed unmatched. This CDR3 reads CASQTGAPRVEAFF. In nucleotides, the CDR3 is TGTGCCAGTCAGACAGGGGCACCGCGGGTTGAAGCTTTCTTT.

This sequence joins TRBV6-1 and TRBJ2-5, with 8 bases fitting TRBD1. CDR3 size: 16 residues. V trimming: 2 bases; J trimming: 3 bases; junction bases outside the gene matches: 8. Looked up from germline, CDR1 is MNHNS and CDR2 is SASEGT. CDR3 coding DNA: TGTGCCAGCAGTGAATCACCTCAGGGGGCTGAAGAGACCCAGTACTTC. It encodes CASSESPQGAEETQYF.

This rearrangement joins TRBV5-6 to TRBJ1-1; D is possibly TRBD1 (5 bases). The ends were cut back, 4 bases at V and 1 base at J, with 17 bases in the middle. This CDR3 region has 16 residues. Per germline, CDR1 SGHDT and CDR2 YYEEEE. The CDR3 loop reads CASSPGLLSRNTEAFF. The CDR3 DNA follows: TGTGCCAGCAGCCCGGGACTCCTCAGTCGGAACACTGAAGCTTTCTTT.

This chain uses TRBV28 with TRBJ2-7; D unclear. V lost 4 bases and J 7 bases, leaving 8 bases between the germline ends. The CDR3 sequence is 11 residues long. The V gene's germline CDR1 is MDHEN and CDR2 SYDVKM. CDR3 in amino acids: CASSSRVEQYF. The CDR3, as DNA: TGTGCCAGCAGTTCCCGAGTGGAGCAGTACTTC.

V and J are TRBV2 and TRBJ2-5, with TRBD1 matching 7 bases. The J segment lost 5 bases and the V segment lost 6 bases, leaving 9 bases of the junction unmatched. The germline V gene encodes CDR1 SNHLY and CDR2 FYNNEI. The CDR3 loop spans 14 amino acids. In DNA form, the CDR3 reads TGTGCCAGCAGGGAACTGACAGGGACGGAGACCCAGTACTTC. The encoded protein is CASRELTGTETQYF.

About this clone: An end of the junction differs from the germline gene, which may be a read error. V is TRBV11-3 and J is TRBJ2-5; 8 bases are shared with TRBD2. Germline V gives CDR1 SGHNT, CDR2 YENEEA. The CDR3 consists of 16 residues. This CDR3 is CASSSTSGLVGEAQYF. CDR3 sequence (DNA): TGTGCCAGCAGCTCAACCTCGGGACTAGTGGGAGAGGCCCAGTACTTC.

The chain has TRBV19 and TRBJ2-2, with D possibly TRBD2 on 6 matching bases. V lost 10 bases and J lost 8, with 20 bases in between. This CDR3 has 14 residues. From germline, CDR1 is LNHDA and CDR2 SQIVND (reference sequence). The CDR3 nucleotides read TGTGCCACGGAGGGCCGTCCGGTTAGTGGGGAGCTGTTTTTT. Encoded protein: CATEGRPVSGELFF.

The J gene is TRBJ2-2, the V gene TRBV4-1; D might be TRBD2 (6 bases). The V gene's germline CDR1 is MGHRA and CDR2 YSYEKL. The CDR3 runs 17 residues. The V gene lost 4 bases and the J gene lost 6 bases, with 21 bases spanning the gap. The CDR3: CASSRMPGLFWSGELFF. The DNA for the CDR3 is TGCGCCAGCAGCCGCATGCCGGGACTGTTTTGGTCCGGGGAGCTGTTTTTT.

The chain combines TRBV4-2 with TRBJ2-3; 9 bases agree with TRBD2. V trimming: 1 base; J trimming: 14 bases; junction bases outside the gene matches: 19. Germline V gene data show CDR1 as LGHNA and CDR2 as YNFKEQ. CDR3 length: 17 residues. CDR3: CASSQGFPGTSNRGGYF. The CDR3, as DNA: TGTGCCAGCAGCCAAGGATTCCCCGGGACTAGCAATCGCGGCGGGTATTTT.

V and J are TRBV6-6 and TRBJ2-7; weak D call: TRBD2 (6 bases). The length of the CDR3 is 15 residues. With 2 bases removed from V and 4 bases from J, the gap between germline ends came to 15 bases. Germline loops: CDR1 MNHNY, CDR2 SVGAGI (reference sequence). The CDR3 sequence is CASSYRSGGGYEQYF. The DNA of the CDR3 is TGTGCCAGCAGTTACCGGTCAGGCGGAGGGTACGAGCAGTACTTC.

This clone showed up just once. The chain has TRBV28 and TRBJ1-5; 8 bases are shared with TRBD1. This CDR3 is built from 14 residues. The V gene's germline CDR1 is MDHEN and CDR2 SYDVKM. V lost 6 bases to trimming and J lost 6 bases; unmatched junction nucleotides: 7. The CDR3 coding sequence is TGTGCCAGCAGGGGCGGACAGGGAGGTCAGCCCCAGCATTTT. Protein product: CASRGGQGGQPQHF.

This rearrangement joins TRBV18 to TRBJ1-1; D remains ambiguous. CDR1 is KGHSH and CDR2 is LQKENI in the germline V gene. This CDR3 spans 16 amino acids. The V end lost 1 base, the J end lost 0 bases, and 12 bases lay between the germline ends. The CDR3 loop is CASSPRKGAVNTEAFF. DNA of the CDR3: TGTGCCAGCTCACCACGGAAAGGAGCGGTGAACACTGAAGCTTTCTTT.

The V gene is TRBV4-1, the J gene TRBJ2-7; no definite D call. The CDR3 contains 13 residues. Germline V gene data show CDR1 as MGHRA and CDR2 as YSYEKL. V lost 4 bases and J lost 1, with 8 bases in between. As DNA, the CDR3 is TGCGCCAGCAGCCCGCGGTTTTCCTACGAGCAGTACTTC. Protein: CASSPRFSYEQYF.

The gene calls are TRBV28 and TRBJ1-1; unclear D gene. V gave up 7 bases and J gave up 2 bases, with 14 bases separating them. Germline V gene data show CDR1 as MDHEN and CDR2 as SYDVKM. CDR3 length: 14 amino acids. The CDR3 DNA reads TGTGCCAGCATCGAGGGTGGGGATAACACTGAAGCTTTCTTT. Its protein product is CASIEGGDNTEAFF.

The V call is TRBV28, the J call TRBJ1-2, with 8 nucleotides matching TRBD1. J lost 7 bases, V lost 6 bases, and 7 bases had no gene match. CDR3 length: 13 residues. Germline V gene data show CDR1 as MDHEN and CDR2 as SYDVKM. The DNA for the CDR3 is TGTGCCAGCAGGGACAGGGCTTTTAGTGGCTACACCTTC. Protein product: CASRDRAFSGYTF.

This chain uses TRBV5-1 with TRBJ2-1, with a possible D match to TRBD2 (6 bases). CDR3 size: 16 residues. The germline gives CDR1 SGHRS, CDR2 YFSETQ. Trimming removed 4 bases at V and 8 bases at J, with 22 bases between. Here the CDR3 reads CASSLGRLARGDEQFF. The DNA of the CDR3 is TGCGCCAGCAGCCTTGGGAGGCTAGCCAGAGGGGATGAGCAGTTCTTC.